Shown below are 10 T cell receptor beta chains from a single sample sequenced in a study of blood T cells in healthy people across ages. A J-beta primer mix and a sample-barcoded 5' primer were used in a second PCR of roughly 7 to 12 cycles. TCRdb reprocessed the 5' RACE reads via MiXCR and lists one record per CDR3 protein. The table has 1.5 million to 2 million distinct CDR3 sequences, 28% seen once; the top ten hold roughly 8.2%. Material for sequencing was blood. Receptors originate from a woman aged 25 to 45 in good health.

The rearrangement joins TRBV4-3 to TRBJ1-5, with 7 bases aligning to TRBD1. V dropped 3 bases and J dropped 6; count of bases not matched to a gene: 11. The CDR3 sequence is 16 residues long. Germline-derived CDR1 and CDR2 are LGHNA and YSLEER. The CDR3 loop reads CASSHSFKGAFQPQHF. For the CDR3, the DNA is TGCGCCAGCAGCCACTCTTTCAAGGGGGCATTTCAGCCCCAGCATTTT.

This clonotype has a handful of counts. The J gene is TRBJ2-5, the V gene TRBV20-1; D unresolved. Germline V CDR1 and CDR2: DFQATT, SNEGSKA (reference sequence). This CDR3 spans 14 amino acids. The V end was cut by 0 bases, the J end by 4 bases, with 12 bases between. The CDR3 spells CSARDSQAPETQYF. The CDR3, as DNA: TGCAGTGCTAGAGATTCCCAGGCCCCAGAGACCCAGTACTTC.

At least ten counts were recorded for this clonotype. The V call is TRBV10-3, the J call TRBJ2-5, with D possibly TRBD2 on 5 matching bases. Trimming took off 11 bases at V and 5 bases at J, with 9 bases between the two ends. CDR3 length: 10 residues. Germline assignment: CDR1 ENHRY and CDR2 SYGVKD. CDR3 amino acids: CAVGEETQYF. As DNA, the CDR3 is TGTGCCGTCGGGGAGGAGACCCAGTACTTC.

This clonotype was detected many times. The rearrangement uses TRBV29-1 and TRBJ2-7; D remains unclear. V was cut by 4 bases and J by 2 bases, with 12 bases left in between. CDR1 SQVTM and CDR2 ANQGSEA come from the germline V gene. The CDR3 runs to 13 residues. The DNA of the CDR3 is TGCAGCGTTGTAAGGCCTGCCCCCTACGAGCAGTACTTC. Translation: CSVVRPAPYEQYF.

This chain links TRBV6-5 with TRBJ2-1; 11 nucleotides line up with TRBD2. The length of the CDR3 is 14 residues. V gave up 5 bases and J gave up 15 bases; unmatched junction bases: 12. Germline V gene sequence: CDR1 MNHEY, CDR2 SVGAGI. CDR3 region: CASSPDTSGGLPFF. The CDR3 nucleotides are TGTGCCAGCAGTCCGGATACTAGCGGGGGTCTCCCGTTCTTC.

In regard to this clonotype: The junction differs from germline at one of its ends, possibly a read error. The rearrangement joins TRBV5-1 to TRBJ2-2; unclear D gene. The CDR3 covers 15 residues. Germline assignment: CDR1 SGHRS and CDR2 YFSETQ. CDR3 nucleotide sequence: TGCGCCGGCAGCCCGAACCCAGGCCAAACCGGGGAGCTGTTTTTT. This sequence encodes CAGSPNPGQTGELFF.

Comments on this clonotype: A much larger clone differs from this one at a single base, so this may be a read error. The chain is built from TRBV20-1 and TRBJ2-5; 7 bases are shared with TRBD2. The germline CDR1 and CDR2 sequences are DFQATT and SNEGSKA (reference sequence). V gave up 3 bases and J gave up 5 bases; unmatched junction bases: 12. The CDR3 has 15 residues. In nucleotides, the CDR3 is TGCAGTGCTAGGCCGAGCGGGAACGCTCGGGAGACCCAGTACTTC. It encodes CSARPSGNARETQYF.

This clonotype was observed many times. This sequence joins TRBV5-1 and TRBJ2-5, with 8 bases fitting TRBD1. Germline trimming cut 4 bases from V and 11 bases from J; bases unmatched to any gene: 16. Germline assignment: CDR1 SGHRS and CDR2 YFSETQ. The CDR3 has 15 amino acids. The CDR3: CASSPRTGRQPRQYF. Here the CDR3 DNA reads TGCGCCAGCAGCCCACGGACAGGGCGTCAGCCTAGGCAGTACTTC.

This clonotype was found a few times. The chain uses TRBV24-1 and TRBJ2-1; D may be TRBD1 (6 bases). Deletions cut 4 bases from V and 1 base from J, with 13 bases between. Germline loops: CDR1 KGHDR, CDR2 SFDVKD. The CDR3 consists of 16 residues. This CDR3 is CATSDPDSESYNEQFF. The CDR3 DNA sequence: TGTGCCACCAGTGACCCGGACAGCGAGTCCTACAATGAGCAGTTCTTC.

The rearrangement uses TRBV2 and TRBJ2-3; D ambiguous. Trimming shortened V by 5 bases and J by 2 bases, and 14 bases separated the two germline ends. The CDR3 is 15 amino acids. Germline V lookup: CDR1 SNHLY, CDR2 FYNNEI. CDR3 DNA sequence: TGTGCCAGCAGTAAGGGAATCTCTAACACAGATACGCAGTATTTT. It translates to CASSKGISNTDTQYF. Full variable domain (remainder filled in from reference TRBV2 and TRBJ2-3): EPEVTQTPSHQVTQMGQEVILRCVPISNHLYFYWYRQILGQKVEFLVSFYNNEISEKSEIFDDQFSVERPDGSNFTLKIRSTKLEDSAMYFCASSKGISNTDTQYFGPGTRLTVL.